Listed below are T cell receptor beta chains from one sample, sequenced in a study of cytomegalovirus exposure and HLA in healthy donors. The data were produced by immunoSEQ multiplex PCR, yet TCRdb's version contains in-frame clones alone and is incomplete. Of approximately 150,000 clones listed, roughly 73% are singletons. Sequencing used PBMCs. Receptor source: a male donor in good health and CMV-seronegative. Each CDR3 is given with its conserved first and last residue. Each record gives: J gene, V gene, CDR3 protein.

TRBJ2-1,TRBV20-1,CSASPTDEQFF
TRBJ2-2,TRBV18,CASSPPGQGATGELFF
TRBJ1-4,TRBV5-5,CASSLATVEKLFF
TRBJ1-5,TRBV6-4,CASIEVGDSNQPQHF
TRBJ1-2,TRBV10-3,CAIRITGGYGYTF
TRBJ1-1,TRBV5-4,CASSQVDRATEAFF
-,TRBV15,CATSQGWGEQYF
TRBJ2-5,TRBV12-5,CASGLGAQETQYF
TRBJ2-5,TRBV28,CASSSSGQETQYF
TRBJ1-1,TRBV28,CASSTRGGVNTEAFF
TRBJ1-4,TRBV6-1,CASSETGTGLEKLFF
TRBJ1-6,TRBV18,CASSPPSLTGGDSPLHF
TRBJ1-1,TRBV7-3,CASSSQRGTEAFF
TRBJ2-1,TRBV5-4,CASSWGGRVSEQFF
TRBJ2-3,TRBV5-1,CASRLAVGGDTQYF
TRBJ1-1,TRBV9,CASTRGQGGSEAFF
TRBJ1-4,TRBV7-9,CATPGQGTFNEKLFF
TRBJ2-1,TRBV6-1,CASRDWGEGYNEQFF
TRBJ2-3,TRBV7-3,CASNVGGGGTDTQYF
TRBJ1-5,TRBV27,CASSLSGQSNQPQHF
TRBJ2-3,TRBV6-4,CASSAAGADTQYF
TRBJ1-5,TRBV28,CASSFGWGPGGQPQHF
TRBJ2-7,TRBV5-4,CASRLADNPGYEQYF
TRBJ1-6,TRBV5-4,CASRARTDYNSPLHF
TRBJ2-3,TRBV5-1,CASSPLGTDTQYF
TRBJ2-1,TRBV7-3,CASSLNPLAPYNEQFF
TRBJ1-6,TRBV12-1,CASPPEASHSPLHF
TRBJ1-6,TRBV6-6,CAGSSYNSPLHF
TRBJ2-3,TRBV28,CASSLIYSGLAGGDTQYF
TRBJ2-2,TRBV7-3,CASSVLAGGPHGELFF
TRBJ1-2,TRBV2,CASSEYRDPNYGYTF
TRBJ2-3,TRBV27,CASAPGLDTDTQYF
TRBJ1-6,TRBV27,CASSLSPTGGFNSPLHF
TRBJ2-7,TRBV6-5,CASSYGEGYEQYF
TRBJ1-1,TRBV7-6,CASSLPHQGISEAFF
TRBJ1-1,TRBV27,CASYRRGIKTEAFF
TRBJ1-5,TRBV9,CASSSQGNSNQPQHF
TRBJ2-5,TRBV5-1,CASSLFGGQETQYF
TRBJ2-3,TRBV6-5,CASSYRRVAPDTQYF
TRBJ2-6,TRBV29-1,CSVLATGANVLTF
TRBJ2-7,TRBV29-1,CSVRRASQYEQYF
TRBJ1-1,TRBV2,CASWAFGMNTEAFF
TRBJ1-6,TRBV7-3,CASSLGLPDSPLHF
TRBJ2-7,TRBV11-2,CASSLGRDIGQYF
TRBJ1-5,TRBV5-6,CASSSRGGAGDQPQHF
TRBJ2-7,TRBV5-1,CASSLDFSYEQYF
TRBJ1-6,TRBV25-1,CASSEYDGNSPLHF
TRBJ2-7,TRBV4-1,CASSQGTSGSASSYEQYF
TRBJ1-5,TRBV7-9,CASSLWGGRTLVQPQHF
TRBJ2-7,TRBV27,CASSLSIYKAAGGPYEQYF
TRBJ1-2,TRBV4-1,CASSQISGAGYTF
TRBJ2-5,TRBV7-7,CASSPEGTGVGKTQYF
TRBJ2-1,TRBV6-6,CASRSLDYNEQFF
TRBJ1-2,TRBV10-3,CAIRPLQGLRGYTF
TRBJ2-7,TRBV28,CASRRGGGEREQYF
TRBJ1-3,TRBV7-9,CATGDTDSGNTIYF
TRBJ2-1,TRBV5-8,CASSGTGGYNEQFF